A single sample gave rise to the 23 T cell receptor beta chains below, sequenced in a study of OX40 agonist ivuxolimab in advanced cancers. TCRdb's table, derived via immunoSEQ multiplex PCR, lists solely in-frame clones and lacks some. The data show roughly 26,000 clones, more than 70% seen once. The sample was CD4+ or CD8+ T cells sorted from blood, taken in a trial of the OX40 agonist ivuxolimab. The receptors stem from an adult with an advanced solid tumor such as melanoma, head and neck, liver or kidney cancer.

V is TRBV6-1 and J is TRBJ1-2, with D possibly matching TRBD1 (6 bases). Per the germline V gene, CDR1 is MNHNS and CDR2 is SASEGT. V gave up 0 bases and J gave up 3 bases, with 8 bases separating them. The CDR3 length is 14 residues. The CDR3 sequence: CASSEAGGDYGYTF. The CDR3 DNA is TGTGCCAGCAGTGAAGCGGGGGGCGACTATGGCTACACCTTC.

This sequence joins TRBV5-1 and TRBJ1-2; possibly TRBD1 for D (5 bases). With 2 bases removed from V and 4 bases from J, the gap between germline ends came to 12 bases. Germline CDR1 SGHRS, CDR2 YFSETQ. The CDR3 has 14 amino acids. The DNA for the CDR3 is TGCGCCAGCAGCTTCCAGGACACTACCTATGGCTACACCTTC. Its protein is CASSFQDTTYGYTF.

The chain recombines TRBV4-2 with TRBJ2-7, with 12 bases aligning to TRBD1. The germline V gene has CDR1 LGHNA and CDR2 YNFKEQ. V trimming: 4 bases; J trimming: 4 bases; junction bases outside the gene matches: 5. This CDR3 region has 15 residues. The CDR3 nucleotides read TGTGCCAGCAGCCTCGGGACAGGGGGCGGATACGAGCAGTACTTC. Its translation is CASSLGTGGGYEQYF.

The rearrangement joins TRBV11-3 to TRBJ1-3; no firm D call. Looked up from germline, CDR1 is SGHNT and CDR2 is YENEEA. Trimming left V 2 bases short and J 0 bases short, with 8 bases between. The CDR3 is made up of 15 amino acids. CDR3 DNA sequence: TGTGCCAGCAGCTTATTCGGGGACTCTGGAAACACCATATATTTT. Its translation is CASSLFGDSGNTIYF. The full variable domain, rest sourced from reference TRBV11-3 and TRBJ1-3, is EAGVVQSPRYKIIEKKQPVAFWCNPISGHNTLYWYLQNLGQGPELLIRYENEEAVDDSQLPKDRFSAERLKGVDSTLKIQPAELGDSAVYLCASSLFGDSGNTIYFGEGSWLTVV.

The chain joins TRBV6-5 to TRBJ2-2, with 7 bases fitting TRBD1. V shed 2 bases, J shed 0 bases, and the junction held 0 bases outside the gene matches. The CDR3 extends over 15 amino acids. In germline, CDR1 is MNHEY, CDR2 SVGAGI. The CDR3 DNA reads as TGTGCCAGCAGTTACGGGACAGCGAACACCGGGGAGCTGTTTTTT. Translation: CASSYGTANTGELFF.

This clone appeared once. The chain uses TRBV7-2 and TRBJ1-1, with a possible D match to TRBD1 (6 bases). This CDR3 region has 18 residues. Trimming left V 2 bases short and J 0 bases short, with 19 bases between. The V gene's germline CDR1 is SGHTA and CDR2 FQGNSA. The CDR3 loop reads CASSLRGGTASLNTEAFF. As DNA, the CDR3 is TGTGCCAGCAGCTTAAGGGGGGGGACCGCTAGTTTGAACACTGAAGCTTTCTTT.

This sequence joins TRBV7-8 and TRBJ1-2; D may be TRBD1 (6 bases). The CDR3 runs to 16 residues. CDR1 and CDR2 (germline): SGHVS, FQNEAQ. The V gene lost 5 bases and the J gene lost 2 bases, with 18 bases spanning the gap. The CDR3 spells CASSGRPGHQNYGYTF. The CDR3 nucleotides read TGTGCCAGCAGCGGACGTCCGGGACACCAAAACTATGGCTACACCTTC.

The chain employs TRBV19 and TRBJ2-2; D not certain. The CDR3 spans 11 residues. Germline CDR1 is LNHDA and CDR2 is SQIVND (reference sequence). CDR3 sequence: CAASSYGELFF. Here the CDR3 DNA reads TGTGCAGCGAGTTCGTACGGGGAGCTGTTTTTT.

The chain carries TRBV7-9 and TRBJ1-3; D is ambiguous. Between the trimmed V and J ends, which lost 2 bases and 4 bases, there was a span of 12 bases. The CDR3 is made up of 15 amino acids. Germline values: CDR1 SEHNR, CDR2 FQNEAQ (reference sequence). DNA for the CDR3: TGTGCCAGCAGCTTATTCGACTCATTAGGAAACACCATATATTTT. Its translation is CASSLFDSLGNTIYF.

This chain joins TRBV11-3 and TRBJ2-1; 8 nucleotides match TRBD2. Trimming cost V 2 bases and J 8 bases; bases outside gene matches: 5. Looked up from germline, CDR1 is SGHNT and CDR2 is YENEEA. This CDR3 is built from 14 residues. This CDR3 reads CASSLRGGDHEQFF. The CDR3 DNA reads TGTGCCAGCAGCTTACGGGGGGGTGACCATGAGCAGTTCTTC.

The chain recombines TRBV27 with TRBJ2-3; the D is unclear. The CDR3 is 14 amino acids. Per germline, CDR1 MNHEY and CDR2 SMNVEV (reference sequence). Trimming took 8 bases from V and 0 from J, leaving 12 bases between them. The DNA for the CDR3 is TGTGCCAGCGGAAAACAAACTAGCACAGATACGCAGTATTTT. This gives the protein CASGKQTSTDTQYF.

The chain has TRBV6-5 and TRBJ1-1; 7 nucleotides align to TRBD1. This CDR3 contains 14 residues. Germline CDR1 reads MNHEY; CDR2 reads SVGAGI. Trimming at V came to 5 bases and at J to 3 bases, leaving 6 bases not matched to a gene. The CDR3: CASSIQGVYTEAFF. CDR3 nucleotides: TGTGCCAGCAGTATTCAGGGGGTGTACACTGAAGCTTTCTTT.

This chain joins TRBV29-1 and TRBJ2-1; D is ambiguous. The V gene lost 0 bases and the J gene lost 5 bases, with 17 bases spanning the gap. Germline V gene data show CDR1 as SQVTM and CDR2 as ANQGSEA. CDR3 length: 16 amino acids. This CDR3 is CSVEDLDLLNNNEQFF. CDR3 nucleotide sequence: TGCAGCGTTGAAGATTTAGACCTACTAAATAACAATGAGCAGTTCTTC.

This chain joins TRBV18 and TRBJ2-2; D is uncertain. This CDR3 contains 12 residues. The germline V gene encodes CDR1 KGHSH and CDR2 LQKENI. Trimming removed 3 bases from V and 9 bases from J, with 8 bases in between. The CDR3 DNA is TGTGCCAGCTCACCCCCCTCTAGGGAGCTGTTTTTT. Amino acid sequence: CASSPPSRELFF.

The gene calls are TRBV6-6 and TRBJ1-6; perhaps TRBD1 as D (5 bases). The length of the CDR3 is 14 residues. Per the germline V gene, CDR1 is MNHNY and CDR2 is SVGAGI (reference sequence). Trimming took off 2 bases at V and 6 bases at J, with 8 bases between the two ends. CDR3 residues: CASSYGGGNSPLHF. In DNA, the CDR3 is TGTGCCAGCAGTTACGGCGGGGGTAATTCACCCCTCCACTTT.

V gene TRBV6-1 combines with J gene TRBJ2-3; 7 nucleotides match TRBD2. V gave up 7 bases and J gave up 3 bases; unmatched junction bases: 7. The CDR3 totals 14 residues. Germline assignment: CDR1 MNHNS and CDR2 SASEGT. CDR3 residues: CASTRQGGTDTQYF. CDR3 DNA: TGTGCCAGCACTAGGCAGGGAGGGACAGATACGCAGTATTTT.

The CDR3 here is CASSPTDGNHGYTF. CDR3 nucleotide sequence: TGTGCCAGCTCACCGACGGACGGCAACCATGGCTACACCTTC. This chain links TRBV18 with TRBJ1-2; unclear D gene. Trimming stripped 3 bases from V and 6 bases from J, with 14 bases between. Germline V CDR1 and CDR2: KGHSH, LQKENI. The CDR3 length is 14 residues.

The CDR3 region has the DNA TGTGCCAGCAGCTTAGAGGGACGGACTAGCGGGGGGCCTACCTACGAGCAGTACTTC. Its translation is CASSLEGRTSGGPTYEQYF. The chain links TRBV7-2 to TRBJ2-7, with 14 bases matching TRBD2. V was pared by 1 base and J by 2 bases, with 10 bases of the junction left unmatched. From germline, CDR1 is SGHTA and CDR2 FQGNSA. This CDR3 has 19 amino acids.

This clone appeared a few times. CDR3 sequence reads: CASSRADLKETQYF. DNA for the CDR3: TGTGCCAGCAGTAGAGCAGATCTAAAAGAGACCCAGTACTTC. This chain uses TRBV6-5 with TRBJ2-5; D unclear. The CDR3 length is 14 residues. Trimming removed 5 bases from V and 3 bases from J, with 13 bases in between. Germline CDR1 and CDR2: MNHEY and SVGAGI.

The count of this clone is one. The chain combines TRBV2 with TRBJ2-7; 7 positions match TRBD1. J gave up 0 bases and V 7 bases, and 6 bases lay outside the gene matches. This CDR3 comprises 14 residues. The V gene's germline CDR1 is SNHLY and CDR2 FYNNEI. CDR3 nucleotides: TGTGCCAGCATGGGCCGGGACAGCTCCTACGAGCAGTACTTC. This gives the protein CASMGRDSSYEQYF.

The J gene is TRBJ2-7, the V gene TRBV19, with D possibly TRBD2 on 6 matching bases. The ends were cut back, 1 base at V and 4 bases at J, with 14 bases in the middle. The length of the CDR3 is 15 residues. The germline CDR1 and CDR2 sequences are LNHDA and SQIVND (reference sequence). CDR3: CASSIAGTAGYEQYF. Written as DNA, the CDR3 is TGTGCCAGTAGTATAGCCGGGACTGCGGGATACGAGCAGTACTTC.

The gene calls are TRBV7-9 and TRBJ1-1; TRBD1 aligns across 7 bases. Germline CDR1 reads SEHNR; CDR2 reads FQNEAQ (reference sequence). Trimming took 5 bases from V and 1 from J; bases not matched to a gene: 7. There are 15 residues in the CDR3. CDR3 nucleotide sequence: TGTGCCAGCAGCCGCCCGGGACAGACGAACACTGAAGCTTTCTTT. This encodes CASSRPGQTNTEAFF.

The rearrangement joins TRBV5-1 to TRBJ1-6; 11 bases align to TRBD1. Per the germline V gene, CDR1 is SGHRS and CDR2 is YFSETQ. V lost 4 bases to trimming and J lost 5 bases; unmatched junction nucleotides: 5. The CDR3 contains 16 residues. CDR3 nucleotides: TGCGCCAGCAGCGTAAGGACAGGGGGCAATAATTCACCCCTCCACTTT. It encodes CASSVRTGGNNSPLHF. Looking up the rest from reference TRBV5-1 and TRBJ1-6 gives the full variable domain: KAGVTQTPRYLIKTRGQQVTLSCSPISGHRSVSWYQQTPGQGLQFLFEYFSETQRNKGNFPGRFSGRQFSNSRSEMNVSTLELGDSALYLCASSVRTGGNNSPLHFGNGTRLTVT.